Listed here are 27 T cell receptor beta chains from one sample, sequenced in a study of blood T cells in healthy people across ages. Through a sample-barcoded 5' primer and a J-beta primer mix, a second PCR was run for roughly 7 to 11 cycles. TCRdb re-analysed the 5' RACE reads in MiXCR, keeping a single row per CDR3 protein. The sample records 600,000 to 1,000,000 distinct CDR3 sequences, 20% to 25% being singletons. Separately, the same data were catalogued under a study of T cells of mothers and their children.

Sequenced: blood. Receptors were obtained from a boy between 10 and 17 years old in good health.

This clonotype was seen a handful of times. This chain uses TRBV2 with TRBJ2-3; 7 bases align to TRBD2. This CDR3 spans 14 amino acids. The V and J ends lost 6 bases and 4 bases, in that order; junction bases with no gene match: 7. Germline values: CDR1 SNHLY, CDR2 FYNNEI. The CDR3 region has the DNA TGTGCCAGCAGATATGGCGGGAGTGCAGATACGCAGTATTTT. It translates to CASRYGGSADTQYF.

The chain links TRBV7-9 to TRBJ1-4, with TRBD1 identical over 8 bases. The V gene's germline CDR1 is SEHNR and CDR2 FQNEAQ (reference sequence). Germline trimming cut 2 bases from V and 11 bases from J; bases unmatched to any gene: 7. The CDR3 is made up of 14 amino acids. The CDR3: CASSLQGASVKLFF. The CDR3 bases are TGTGCCAGCAGCTTACAGGGGGCTTCGGTGAAACTGTTTTTT.

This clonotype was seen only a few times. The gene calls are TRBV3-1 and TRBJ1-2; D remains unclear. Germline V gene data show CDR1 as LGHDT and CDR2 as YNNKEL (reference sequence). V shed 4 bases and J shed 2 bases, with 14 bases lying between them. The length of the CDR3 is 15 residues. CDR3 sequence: CASSRADPTNYGYTF. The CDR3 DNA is TGTGCCAGCAGCCGCGCCGACCCAACGAACTATGGCTACACCTTC. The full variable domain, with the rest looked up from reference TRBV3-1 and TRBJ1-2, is DTAVSQTPKYLVTQMGNDKSIKCEQNLGHDTMYWYKQDSKKFLKIMFSYNNKELIINETVPNRFSPKSPDKAHLNLHINSLELGDSAVYFCASSRADPTNYGYTFGSGTRLTVV.

The CDR3 DNA reads as TGTGCCAGCAGCAGATCCGGGACTAGGCAGTTCTTC. This codes for CASSRSGTRQFF. This sequence joins TRBV21-1 and TRBJ2-5; TRBD2, the D gene given by the table, was not confirmed from the DNA. The J call is uncertain, as TRBJ2-1 better fits the DNA end. TRBV21-1 is an annotated pseudogene. The CDR3 covers 12 residues.

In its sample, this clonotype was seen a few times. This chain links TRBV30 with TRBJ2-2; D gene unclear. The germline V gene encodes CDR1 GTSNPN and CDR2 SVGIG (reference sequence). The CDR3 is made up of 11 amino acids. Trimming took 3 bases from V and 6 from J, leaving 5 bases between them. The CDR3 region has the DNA TGTGCCTGGAGCGATTCCGGGGAGCTGTTTTTT. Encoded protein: CAWSDSGELFF.

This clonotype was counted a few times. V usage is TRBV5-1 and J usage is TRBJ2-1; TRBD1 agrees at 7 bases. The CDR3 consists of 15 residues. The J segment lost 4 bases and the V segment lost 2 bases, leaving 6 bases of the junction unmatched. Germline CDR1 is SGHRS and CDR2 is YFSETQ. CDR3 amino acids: CASSFPDRDYNEQFF. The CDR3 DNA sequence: TGCGCCAGCAGCTTTCCTGACAGGGATTACAATGAGCAGTTCTTC.

The CDR3 loop is CASSVGSQSDTQYF. CDR3 nucleotide sequence: TGTGCCAGCAGCGTAGGGTCGCAGTCGGATACGCAGTATTTT. This chain joins TRBV9 and TRBJ2-3; D is uncertain. The germline gives CDR1 SGDLS, CDR2 YYNGEE. The length of the CDR3 is 14 residues. V was cut by 0 bases and J by 6 bases, with 11 bases left in between.

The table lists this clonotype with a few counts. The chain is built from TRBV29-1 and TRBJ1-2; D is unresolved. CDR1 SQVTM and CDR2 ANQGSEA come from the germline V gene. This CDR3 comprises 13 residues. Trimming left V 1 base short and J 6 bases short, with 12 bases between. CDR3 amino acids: CSVEVVYGDGYTF. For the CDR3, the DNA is TGCAGCGTTGAAGTGGTTTATGGGGATGGCTACACCTTC.

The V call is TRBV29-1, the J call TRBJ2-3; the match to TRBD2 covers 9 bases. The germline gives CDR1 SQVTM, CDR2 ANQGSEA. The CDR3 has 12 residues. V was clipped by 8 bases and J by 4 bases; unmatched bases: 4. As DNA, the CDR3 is TGCAGCATGACTAGCGGAGCAGATACGCAGTATTTT. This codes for CSMTSGADTQYF.

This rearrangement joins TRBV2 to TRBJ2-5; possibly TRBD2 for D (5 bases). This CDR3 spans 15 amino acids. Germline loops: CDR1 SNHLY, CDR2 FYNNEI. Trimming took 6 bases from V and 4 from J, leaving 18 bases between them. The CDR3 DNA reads TGTGCCAGCAGGACTGTAGAGGACTTGGGAGAGACCCAGTACTTC. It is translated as CASRTVEDLGETQYF.

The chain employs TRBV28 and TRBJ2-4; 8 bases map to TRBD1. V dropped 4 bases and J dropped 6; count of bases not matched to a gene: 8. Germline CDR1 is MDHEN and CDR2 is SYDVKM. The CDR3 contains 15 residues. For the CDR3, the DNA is TGTGCCAGCAGTTCGGACAGGGCCGTCGGAAACATTCAGTACTTC. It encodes CASSSDRAVGNIQYF.

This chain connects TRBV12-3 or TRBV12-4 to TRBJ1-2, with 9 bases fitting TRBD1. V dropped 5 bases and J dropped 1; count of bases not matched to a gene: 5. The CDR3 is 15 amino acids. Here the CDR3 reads CASSAQGARNYGYTF. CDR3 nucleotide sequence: TGTGCCAGCAGTGCACAGGGGGCGCGTAACTATGGCTACACCTTC.

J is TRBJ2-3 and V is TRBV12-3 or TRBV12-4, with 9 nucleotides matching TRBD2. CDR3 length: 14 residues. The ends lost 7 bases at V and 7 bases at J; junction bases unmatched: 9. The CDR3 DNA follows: TGTGCCAGCAACGGCGGGGGGGCCCCTAATACGCAGTATTTT. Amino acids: CASNGGGAPNTQYF.

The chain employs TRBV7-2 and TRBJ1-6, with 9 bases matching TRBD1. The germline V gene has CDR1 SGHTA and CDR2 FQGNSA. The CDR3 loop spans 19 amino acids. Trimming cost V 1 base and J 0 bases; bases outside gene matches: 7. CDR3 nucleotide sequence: TGTGCCAGCAGCTTAGTAGTACAGGGGGCCTACTCCTATAATTCACCCCTCCACTTT. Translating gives CASSLVVQGAYSYNSPLHF.

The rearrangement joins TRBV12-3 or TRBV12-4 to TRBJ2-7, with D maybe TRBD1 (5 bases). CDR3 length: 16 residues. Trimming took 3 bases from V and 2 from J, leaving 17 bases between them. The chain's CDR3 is CASSLVGRADPYEQYF. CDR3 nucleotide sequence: TGTGCCAGCAGTTTGGTCGGCAGGGCGGACCCCTACGAGCAGTACTTC.

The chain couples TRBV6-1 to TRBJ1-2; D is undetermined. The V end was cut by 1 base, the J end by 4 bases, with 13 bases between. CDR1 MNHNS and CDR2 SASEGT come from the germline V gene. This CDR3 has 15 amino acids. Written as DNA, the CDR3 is TGTGCCAGCAGTGAAGGTGGCAGCGGGAGCTATGGCTACACCTTC. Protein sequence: CASSEGGSGSYGYTF.

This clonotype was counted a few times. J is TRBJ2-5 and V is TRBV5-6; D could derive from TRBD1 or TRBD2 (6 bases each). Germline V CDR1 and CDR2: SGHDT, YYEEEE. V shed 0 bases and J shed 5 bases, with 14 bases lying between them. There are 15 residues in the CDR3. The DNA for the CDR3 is TGTGCCAGCAGCTTGGGGCCGGGGGCCGGTGAGACCCAGTACTTC. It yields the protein CASSLGPGAGETQYF.

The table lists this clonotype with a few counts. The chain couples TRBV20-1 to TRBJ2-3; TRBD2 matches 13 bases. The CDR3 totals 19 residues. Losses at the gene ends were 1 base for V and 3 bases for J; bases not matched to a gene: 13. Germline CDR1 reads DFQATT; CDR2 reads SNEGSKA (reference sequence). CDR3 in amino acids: CSARGGLAGEMPVTDTQYF. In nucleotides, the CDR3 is TGCAGTGCTAGAGGCGGACTAGCGGGAGAAATGCCCGTTACAGATACGCAGTATTTT.

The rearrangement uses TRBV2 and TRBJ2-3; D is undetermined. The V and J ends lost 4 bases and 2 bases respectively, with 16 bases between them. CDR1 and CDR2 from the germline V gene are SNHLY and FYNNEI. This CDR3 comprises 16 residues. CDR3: CASSGLFGDHTDTQYF. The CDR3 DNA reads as TGTGCCAGCAGTGGGCTCTTCGGTGATCACACAGATACGCAGTATTTT.

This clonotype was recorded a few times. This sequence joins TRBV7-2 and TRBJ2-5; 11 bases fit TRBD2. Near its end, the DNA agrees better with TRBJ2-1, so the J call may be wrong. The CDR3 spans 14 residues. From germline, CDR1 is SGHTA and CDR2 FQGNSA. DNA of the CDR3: TGTGCCAGCAGCTTTGGGACTAGCGGTAATGAGCAGTTCTTC. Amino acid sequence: CASSFGTSGNEQFF.

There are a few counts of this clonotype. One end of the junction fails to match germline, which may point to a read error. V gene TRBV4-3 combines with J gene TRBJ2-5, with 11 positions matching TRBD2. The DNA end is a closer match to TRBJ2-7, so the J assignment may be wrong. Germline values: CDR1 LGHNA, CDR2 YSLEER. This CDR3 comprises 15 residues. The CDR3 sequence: CASSQDTSGSDEQYF. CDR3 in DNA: TGCGCCAGCAGTCAAGACACTAGCGGGAGCGACGAGCAGTACTTC.

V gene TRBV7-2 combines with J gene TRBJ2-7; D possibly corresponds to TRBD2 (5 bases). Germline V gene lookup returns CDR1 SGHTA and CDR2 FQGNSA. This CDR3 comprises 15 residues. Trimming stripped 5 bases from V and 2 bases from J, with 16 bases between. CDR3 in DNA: TGTGCCAGCAGCCTGCGGGTAGCCCAGACCTACGAGCAGTACTTC. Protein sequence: CASSLRVAQTYEQYF.

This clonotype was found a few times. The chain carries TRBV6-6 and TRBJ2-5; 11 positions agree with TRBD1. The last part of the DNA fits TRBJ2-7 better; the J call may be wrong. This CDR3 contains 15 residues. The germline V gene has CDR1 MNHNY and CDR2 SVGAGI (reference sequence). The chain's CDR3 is CASATIGQGAHEQYF. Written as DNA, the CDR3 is TGTGCCAGCGCTACCATCGGACAGGGGGCGCACGAGCAGTACTTC.

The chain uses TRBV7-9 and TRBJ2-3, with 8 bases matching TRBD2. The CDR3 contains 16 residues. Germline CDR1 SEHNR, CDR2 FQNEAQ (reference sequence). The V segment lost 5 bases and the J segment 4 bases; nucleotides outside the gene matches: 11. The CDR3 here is CASSPDPTGGPDTQYF. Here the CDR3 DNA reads TGTGCCAGCAGCCCAGACCCTACGGGGGGGCCAGATACGCAGTATTTT.

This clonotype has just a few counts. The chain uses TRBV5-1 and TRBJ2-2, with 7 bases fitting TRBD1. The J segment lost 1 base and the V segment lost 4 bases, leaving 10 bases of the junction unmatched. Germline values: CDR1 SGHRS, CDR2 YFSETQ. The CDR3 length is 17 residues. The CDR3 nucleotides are TGCGCCAGCAGCCCCTTCGTTCGGACAGGGAACACCGGGGAGCTGTTTTTT. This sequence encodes CASSPFVRTGNTGELFF.

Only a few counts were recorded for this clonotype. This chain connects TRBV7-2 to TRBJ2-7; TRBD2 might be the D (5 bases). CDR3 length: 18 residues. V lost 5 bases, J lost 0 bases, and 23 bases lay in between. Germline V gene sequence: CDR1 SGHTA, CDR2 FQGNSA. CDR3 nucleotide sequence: TGTGCCAGCAGCCCCCGCCAGGTGGGGAGACTAAGCTCCTACGAGCAGTACTTC. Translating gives CASSPRQVGRLSSYEQYF.

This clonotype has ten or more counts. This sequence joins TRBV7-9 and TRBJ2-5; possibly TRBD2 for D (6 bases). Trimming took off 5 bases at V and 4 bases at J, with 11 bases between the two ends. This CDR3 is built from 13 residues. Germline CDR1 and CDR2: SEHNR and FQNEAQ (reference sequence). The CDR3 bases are TGTGCCAGCAGCCTTCCCGGGGGAGAGACCCAGTACTTC. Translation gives CASSLPGGETQYF. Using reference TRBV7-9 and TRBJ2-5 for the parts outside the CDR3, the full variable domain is DTGVSQNPRHKITKRGQNVTFRCDPISEHNRLYWYRQTLGQGPEFLTYFQNEAQLEKSRLLSDRFSAERPKGSFSTLEIQRTEQGDSAMYLCASSLPGGETQYFGPGTRLLVL.